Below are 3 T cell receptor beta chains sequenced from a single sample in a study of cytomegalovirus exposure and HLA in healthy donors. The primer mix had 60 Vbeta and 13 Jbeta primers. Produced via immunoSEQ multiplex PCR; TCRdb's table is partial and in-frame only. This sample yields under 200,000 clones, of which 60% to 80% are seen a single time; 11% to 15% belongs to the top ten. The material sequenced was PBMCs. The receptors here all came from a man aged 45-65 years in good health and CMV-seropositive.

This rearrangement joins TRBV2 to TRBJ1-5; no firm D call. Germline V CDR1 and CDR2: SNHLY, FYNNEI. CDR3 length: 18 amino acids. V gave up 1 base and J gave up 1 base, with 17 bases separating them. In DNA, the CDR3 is TGTGCCAGCAGTGAAGATCCGACACGACGAAGGAGCAATCAGCCCCAGCATTTT. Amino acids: CASSEDPTRRRSNQPQHF.

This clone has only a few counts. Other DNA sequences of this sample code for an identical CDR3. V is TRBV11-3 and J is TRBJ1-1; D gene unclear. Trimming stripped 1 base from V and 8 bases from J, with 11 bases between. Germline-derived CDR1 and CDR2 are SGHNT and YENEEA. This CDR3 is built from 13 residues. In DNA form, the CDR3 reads TGTGCCAGCAGCTTAGGTTCCGTAGCAGAAGCTTTCTTT. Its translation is CASSLGSVAEAFF. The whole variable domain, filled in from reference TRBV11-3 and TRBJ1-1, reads EAGVVQSPRYKIIEKKQPVAFWCNPISGHNTLYWYLQNLGQGPELLIRYENEEAVDDSQLPKDRFSAERLKGVDSTLKIQPAELGDSAVYLCASSLGSVAEAFFGQGTRLTVV.

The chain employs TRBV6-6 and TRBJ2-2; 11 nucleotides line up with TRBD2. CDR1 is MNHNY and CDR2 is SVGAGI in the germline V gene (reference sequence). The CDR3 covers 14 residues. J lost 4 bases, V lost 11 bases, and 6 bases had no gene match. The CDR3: CAARLAGSTGELFF. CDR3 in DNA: TGTGCCGCGAGACTAGCGGGGTCCACCGGGGAGCTGTTTTTT.